This T cell receptor (beta chain) was sequenced in a study of cytomegalovirus exposure and HLA in healthy donors (dated by TCRdb to 2016 to 2017). In terms of the full investigation: According to an earlier analysis of a few hundred of the donors, about 179 million T cells yielded 120 million or so unique TCR beta sequences and less than 300 Gb of sequence data. Alongside the repertoire data, information on donor age, sex, ethnicity and CMV serostatus was compiled. The study used immunosequencing to profile the T cell repertoires of approximately 630 subjects and linked those repertoires to cytomegalovirus serostatus. Of the roughly 390 genotyped donors, over 65% fell in the genetic ancestry cluster associated with self-reported Caucasian donors. Rather than using new phenotypic data, the later analysis identified candidate immune exposures from TCR beta sequences and from how often those sequences occurred across donors. A later genetic analysis used genome-wide SNP genotypes for about 65% of the 666 donors, treating that subset as a discovery cohort. A separate validation cohort of over a hundred different subjects was used in addition to the roughly 700-subject first cohort. The aim of the study was to test whether cataloging public T cell receptors could identify signatures of past pathogen exposure. Approximately 310 gigabases of sequencing data and approximately 85 million unique TCR sequences were included in an early release covering over 600 HLA-typed donors. In a later analysis, previously published TCR beta repertoires from about 640 donors were re-analyzed and high-resolution HLA genotyping was added so that TCR occurrence patterns could be studied. Roughly 5 DR-DQ haplotypes were treated as single units for association and clustering because of strong linkage in the cohort. High-throughput TCR immunosequencing, statistical association of individual TCRs with disease status, and machine learning were combined to predict cytomegalovirus infection status. In an earlier analysis of around 540 of the donors, high-throughput TCR beta sequencing was used to judge whether each TCR beta V gene segment behaved as functional or pseudogenic. Across 398 genotyped donors of the cohort, an average of 235,054 unique TCR beta nucleotide sequences per donor were sequenced, and around 19% of those sequences were non-productive. Every discovery cohort repertoire had been produced on one sequencing platform. Class I and class II HLA loci were covered by the typing at four-digit resolution. Typing coverage differed by locus: A, B, C, DRB1 and DQB1 were typed in about 620-640 donors, DQA1 in 522, DPA1 in 600 to 610, and DPB1 in 450 to 480.

The cohort was made up of 666 healthy bone marrow donors. All cohort members were sampled while nominally healthy, although unrecorded immune exposures were likely present. The donor was CMV seropositive and belonged to the group of 250 to 350 seropositive cohort members. Each donor provided a peripheral blood sample, and peripheral blood mononuclear cells were used for TCR beta sequencing. The Qiagen DNeasy Blood Extraction Kit was used to extract genomic DNA from the blood cell samples. A note on this clone: It has no known antigen specificity. No much larger clonotype is one base removed from it; base qualities were not supplied.

The CDR3 runs 14 residues from the cysteine to the phenylalanine. Only CDR3 DNA is held: 42 bases, read in frame from base 1. The germline V gene gives CDR1 as LGHNA and CDR2 as YSLEER. The junction carries 9 bases between V and J, which are trimmed by 2 bases and 4 bases respectively. Here is what the overall study found, with its caveats: Several of the top co-occurrence clusters appeared to be linked to parvovirus B19, influenza, CMV and Epstein-Barr virus, according to a later analysis. It was suggested by the authors that the approach could potentially be generalized to other disease states and immunological phenotypes. Because counts were too low, roughly 17 rarely observed V segments, including chromosome 9 orphons, were left out of the earlier analysis of 587 of the donors. Most TCR sequences were observed very rarely across donors, whereas some public TCRs were present in many individuals. In a later analysis, TCR association rates were found to vary across HLA loci, with the most associated TCRs seen for DRB1 alleles and the fewest for HLA-C alleles. In this cohort, only TCR beta chains were sequenced, and detectable features were limited by the absence of alpha or paired-chain data. For the cohort, immune exposure information was limited to CMV serostatus. A cluster of highly shared sequence variants was judged likely to represent a technical artifact of the sequencing pipeline. The classifier was reported to diagnose cytomegalovirus status with high specificity and sensitivity in both the original and validation cohorts. A further reported finding was that TCR beta sequences accurately predicted the HLA-A and HLA-B alleles for most subjects in the first cohort. In a later genetic analysis, a missense DCLRE1C variant was associated with V-gene and J-gene trimming of TCR beta chains, and the association was replicated in an independent cohort. In vitro tests confirmed that three of the cytomegalovirus-associated TCR beta chains recognize cytomegalovirus antigens. A later genetic analysis reported fewer N-insertions in productive TCRs among donors in an Asian-associated ancestry cluster than the roughly 690-donor mean. Because HLA typing was unavailable for some donors at each locus, only the typed subset was used in association tests. Correlated functional status among segregating V segments might be attributable to linkage disequilibrium, but an unknown experimental factor could not be ruled out. According to a later analysis, most CMV-associated TCR beta chains appeared to be HLA-restricted, and the HLA associations seemed to be driven largely by CMV exposure. Specific HLA alleles were associated with over 15,000 TCR beta sequences at a false discovery rate of 0.05 in a later analysis. When HLA alleles, especially DR and DQ, strongly co-occurred, TCR associations were difficult to assign to individual alleles. The presence/absence analyses assumed that sequencing depth was roughly uniform across donors, and that assumption may not be true. Compared with equally common non-associated chains, HLA-associated TCR beta chains in a later analysis were more clonally expanded and had lower generation probabilities. The 87-base-pair reads could not distinguish some IMGT-functional V segments, including TRBV6-2 and TRBV6-3, so those segments were excluded. A total of about 150 TCR beta chains were listed by the study as associated with cytomegalovirus. Broadly in line with IMGT annotations, most TCR beta V segments showed up in productive rearrangements about 87% or about 30% of the time in an earlier analysis of approximately 600 of the donors.

Preparation of the library involved the immunoSEQ multiplex PCR assay. For the multiplex PCR, a mixture combining 60 forward primers for TCR Vbeta segments and 13 reverse primers for TCR Jbeta segments was used. The CDR3 region of rearranged TCR beta genes was amplified from genomic DNA by a multiplex PCR assay. On the Illumina HiSeq System, the amplified TCR beta libraries were sequenced as 87-base-pair reads. Per the authors' processing: Across the 670 or so repertoires, a later analysis counted tens of millions of unique TCR beta chains, roughly 11 million of which were shared by at least two donors. Raw reads were error-corrected and collapsed into unique sequences by a nearest-neighbor algorithm in which closely related sequences were merged to remove PCR and sequencing errors. Alignment of CDR3 sequences to IMGT reference sequences was used to assign V, D and J gene segments. For a sequence to be retained, a match of at least six nucleotides was required to both a V gene segment and a J gene segment. A rearrangement counted as productive if the CDR3 had no stop codons and remained in frame with V and J, and every other rearrangement counted as non-productive. Following IMGT convention, CDR3 was defined as the stretch from the second conserved V-encoded cysteine to the conserved J-encoded phenylalanine. The earlier analysis of approximately 590 of the donors excluded any sequence lacking an unambiguous match to a single V gene segment. In an earlier analysis of roughly 600 of the donors, a V segment was called functional when productive rearrangements were above 56.7%, and segregating when the standard deviation between donors exceeded 5%. A statistical classification framework was built for diagnosing cytomegalovirus status from the catalog of TCR beta chain sequences. A later analysis assigned V and J genes by comparing TCR nucleotide sequences with IMGT/GENE-DB human TR gene sequences. A later analysis assigned CDR3 sequences and most-parsimonious VDJ recombination scenarios with the TCRdist pipeline. In a later analysis, every TCR beta chain was defined by the combination of its CDR3 amino acid sequence and its V-gene family, and reads without a unique V-gene family were dropped. As a way to deal with suspected cross-contamination and a sequencing artifact, a later analysis dropped 450 to 600 nucleotide sequences that were highly shared and had low generation probability. In a later analysis, a clonal expansion index was calculated for each public chain from normalized within-repertoire ranks of inferred template counts. In a later analysis, generation probabilities were computed using a VDJ recombination model fitted to out-of-frame rearrangements, and the results were checked against IGoR. A later analysis scored TCR-TCR, TCR-HLA and TCR-CMV co-occurrence with hypergeometric tests, applying a repertoire-size bias correction to TCR pairs. A later analysis estimated false discovery rates by permuting HLA or CMV assignments 20 times. In a later analysis, co-occurring TCRs were grouped using DBSCAN, with TCRdist sequence similarity added in when clustering inside HLA-allele-positive subsets. For co-occurrence clustering, repertoires with fewer than 30,000 or more than 120,000 public chains were excluded, along with roughly 5 repertoires with anomalous nucleotide sharing. Not all clones reach the TCRdb copy of this immuneACCESS table, which keeps in-frame sequences only. Checked studies attribute under half of the gap to unresolved V genes and leave the rest unexplained. For V, J and clone size, that table is used; D and trimming come from the DNA. The sample yields fewer than 200,000 clones; about 86% were counted once. Of the sample, over 1.5% falls within the top ten clones.

The chain uses TRBV4-3 and TRBJ2-1, with the D gene not clear enough to name. Material for sequencing was PBMCs. This TCR came from a man between 35 and 55 years old in good health and CMV-seropositive. The nucleotide sequence is given as TGCGCCAGCAGCCAATCTGGCCCTTACAATGAGCAGTTCTTC. This sequence encodes CASSQSGPYNEQFF.